Shown below are 5 T cell receptor beta chains from a single sample sequenced in a study of CD8+ T cells in alopecia areata. Reverse transcription of extracted RNA yielded cDNA, which provided the sequencing template. The data were produced by immunoSEQ multiplex PCR, yet TCRdb's version contains in-frame clones alone and is incomplete. Here the sample spans over 120,000 clones, about 51% being singletons. Sequencing used CD4+ T cells sorted from blood, obtained at week 0. These receptors were obtained from a human donor with alopecia areata.

This clone was recorded a few times. V gene TRBV29-1 combines with J gene TRBJ2-7; D may correspond to TRBD1 or TRBD2 (6 bases each). In germline, CDR1 is SQVTM, CDR2 ANQGSEA. The CDR3 has 14 amino acids. Trimming removed 7 bases at V and 6 bases at J, with 22 bases between. The CDR3 sequence is CSGKPGGGAGEQYF. CDR3 nucleotide sequence: TGCAGCGGCAAACCCGGAGGGGGTGCTGGCGAGCAGTACTTC.

The chain links TRBV29-1 to TRBJ2-7; TRBD2 aligns across 8 bases. CDR1 is SQVTM, CDR2 ANQGSEA, per germline. Trimming removed 3 bases from V and 2 bases from J; junction bases left unmatched: 3. The CDR3 covers 13 residues. The CDR3 bases are TGCAGCGTTGAGGTAGCGGGAACCTACGAGCAGTACTTC. It specifies CSVEVAGTYEQYF.

This chain joins TRBV5-1 and TRBJ2-7; 11 bases align to TRBD2. Trimming took 4 bases from V and 2 from J; bases not matched to a gene: 11. The CDR3 extends over 17 amino acids. CDR1 and CDR2 (germline): SGHRS, YFSETQ. Here the CDR3 DNA reads TGCGCCAGCAGCCCCCCATATAGCGGGAGGGGAACCTACGAGCAGTACTTC. Amino acids: CASSPPYSGRGTYEQYF.

The chain couples TRBV6-6 to TRBJ1-5; 10 nucleotides align to TRBD1. Germline CDR1 MNHNY, CDR2 SVGAGI (reference sequence). The CDR3 is 13 residues long. V shed 10 bases, J shed 7 bases, and the junction held 7 bases outside the gene matches. The CDR3 nucleotides read TGTGCCACCTCAGACAGGGGGCAACAGCCCCAGCATTTT. Translated: CATSDRGQQPQHF.

This clone was observed once. CDR3 nucleotides: TGTGCCAGCTCACCACCTGACTTCGGGACCCAGTACTTC. It encodes CASSPPDFGTQYF. The V and J genes are TRBV18 and TRBJ2-5; D remains ambiguous. Looked up from germline, CDR1 is KGHSH and CDR2 is LQKENI. V lost 0 bases and J 7 bases, leaving 9 bases between the germline ends. The CDR3 is made up of 13 amino acids.